This entry lists 20 T cell receptor beta chains sequenced from one sample in a study of cytomegalovirus exposure and HLA in healthy donors (dated by TCRdb to the late 2010s). Preparation of the library involved the immunoSEQ multiplex PCR assay. A mixture of 60 forward primers for TCR Vbeta segments and 13 reverse primers for TCR Jbeta segments was used in the multiplex PCR. TCRdb's version of the immuneACCESS table is confined to in-frame rearrangements and falls short of the full clone set. An unresolved V gene accounts for under half of the shortfall where checked; the remainder is of unknown origin. The sample table holds about 160,000 clones, of which less than 90% were seen once. Over 1.5% of the sample goes to the ten largest clones. Sample: PBMCs. The receptors derive from a woman under 30 in good health and CMV-seronegative.

The chain combines TRBV6-1 with TRBJ1-6; perhaps TRBD1 as D (6 bases). Per the germline V gene, CDR1 is MNHNS and CDR2 is SASEGT. The CDR3 runs 13 residues. V gave up 3 bases and J gave up 7 bases, with 7 bases separating them. Here the CDR3 reads CASSEGANSPLHF. The DNA of the CDR3 is TGTGCCAGCAGTGAGGGGGCCAATTCACCCCTCCACTTT.

The V and J genes are TRBV9 and TRBJ2-7, with a weak D call TRBD2 (5 bases). Trimming removed 6 bases at V and 4 bases at J, with 20 bases between. Germline loops: CDR1 SGDLS, CDR2 YYNGEE. This CDR3 contains 15 residues. CDR3 protein: CASNYRGNYQYEQYF. The CDR3 coding sequence is TGTGCCAGCAACTACCGAGGGAACTACCAGTACGAGCAGTACTTC.

The chain combines TRBV19 with TRBJ1-6; D ambiguous. The V end was cut by 6 bases, the J end by 7 bases, with 16 bases between. Germline CDR1 reads LNHDA; CDR2 reads SQIVND (reference sequence). The CDR3 sequence is 15 residues long. The CDR3 bases are TGTGCCAGTAGCAGGAAGGACTCCCCGAATTCACCCCTCCACTTT. The encoded protein is CASSRKDSPNSPLHF.

The chain has TRBV27 and TRBJ2-7; no firm D call. In germline, CDR1 is MNHEY, CDR2 SMNVEV (reference sequence). Trimming stripped 8 bases from V and 2 bases from J, with 13 bases between. The CDR3 loop spans 13 amino acids. In nucleotides, the CDR3 is TGTGCCAGCGCCCTTTCACCTACCTACGAGCAGTACTTC. Translation gives CASALSPTYEQYF.

This rearrangement joins TRBV7-9 to TRBJ2-3; tentatively, D is TRBD2 (5 bases). Per germline, CDR1 SEHNR and CDR2 FQNEAQ (reference sequence). The CDR3 loop spans 17 amino acids. Trimming pared 1 base from V and 6 bases from J, leaving 20 bases between. In DNA, the CDR3 is TGTGCCAGCAGCTTAGATGACCCTAGCTCCTTTTTCGATACGCAGTATTTT. Its protein product is CASSLDDPSSFFDTQYF.

This rearrangement joins TRBV27 to TRBJ2-7; possible D gene TRBD1, 5 bases. There are 15 residues in the CDR3. In germline, CDR1 is MNHEY, CDR2 SMNVEV (reference sequence). Trimming removed 2 bases from V and 4 bases from J, with 15 bases in between. The CDR3 is CASSLVWGRAYEQYF. In nucleotides, the CDR3 is TGTGCCAGCAGTTTAGTTTGGGGCAGGGCTTACGAGCAGTACTTC.

This chain uses TRBV6-1 with TRBJ2-1; D unresolved. V lost 2 bases and J lost 8, with 16 bases in between. In germline, CDR1 is MNHNS, CDR2 SASEGT. CDR3 length equals 15 residues. The chain's CDR3 is CASSELSGSSDEQFF. In DNA form, the CDR3 reads TGTGCCAGCAGTGAATTGTCAGGCTCATCTGATGAGCAGTTCTTC.

The table lists this clone with a few counts. The genes are TRBV7-9 and TRBJ1-2; 7 bases fit TRBD1. CDR1 SEHNR and CDR2 FQNEAQ come from the germline V gene (reference sequence). The junction had 7 bases not matched to a gene; V was cut back by 2 bases and J by 7 bases. The CDR3 runs to 14 residues. CDR3 nucleotide sequence: TGTGCCAGCAGCTTAAGCAGGGGGGAAGGTGGCTACACCTTC. Translating it yields CASSLSRGEGGYTF.

This clone was seen just once. The V gene is TRBV9, the J gene TRBJ2-3, with 15 bases that match TRBD2. The germline V gene has CDR1 SGDLS and CDR2 YYNGEE. The CDR3 covers 18 residues. V lost 4 bases to trimming and J lost 2 bases; unmatched junction nucleotides: 8. The CDR3 coding sequence is TGTGCCAGCAGCAGGGGACTAGCGGGGGGAAGGTACACAGATACGCAGTATTTT. This gives the protein CASSRGLAGGRYTDTQYF.

CDR3 in amino acids: CASSSVPGELFF. The CDR3 coding sequence is TGTGCCAGCAGCTCCGTCCCCGGGGAGCTGTTTTTT. The rearrangement links TRBV7-3 to TRBJ2-2; the D is unclear. This CDR3 has 12 amino acids. In germline, CDR1 is SGHTA, CDR2 FQGTGA. The V end was cut by 4 bases, the J end by 6 bases, with 6 bases between.

The rearrangement links TRBV9 to TRBJ1-2; D possibly corresponds to TRBD1 (5 bases). The CDR3 spans 13 residues. Deletions cut 3 bases from V and 9 bases from J, with 15 bases between. Germline loops: CDR1 SGDLS, CDR2 YYNGEE. DNA for the CDR3: TGTGCCAGCAGCGACCCAGGGCGCTCCAGCTACACCTTC. Translating it yields CASSDPGRSSYTF.

This clone was seen once. The chain uses TRBV11-2 and TRBJ2-3; 8 positions match TRBD2. CDR3 length: 13 residues. Trimming removed 0 bases from V and 9 bases from J; junction bases left unmatched: 2. Per germline, CDR1 SGHAT and CDR2 FQNNGV. The CDR3 bases are TGTGCCAGCAGCTTAGATATAGCGGGGACGCAGTATTTT. This encodes CASSLDIAGTQYF.

V gene TRBV15 combines with J gene TRBJ1-1, with D possibly matching TRBD1 (5 bases). V was trimmed by 5 bases and J by 1 base, leaving 11 bases between them. From germline, CDR1 is LNHNV and CDR2 YYDKDF (reference sequence). The CDR3 is 14 amino acids. The CDR3 DNA sequence: TGTGCCACCAGCGCGGGACCGCCGAACACTGAAGCTTTCTTT. Its translation: CATSAGPPNTEAFF. Combining the CDR3 with reference TRBV15 and TRBJ1-1 gives the whole variable domain DAMVIQNPRYQVTQFGKPVTLSCSQTLNHNVMYWYQQKSSQAPKLLFHYYDKDFNNEADTPDNFQSRRPNTSFCFLDIRSPGLGDTAMYLCATSAGPPNTEAFFGQGTRLTVV.

This rearrangement joins TRBV27 to TRBJ2-1; 9 bases match TRBD2. Looked up from germline, CDR1 is MNHEY and CDR2 is SMNVEV (reference sequence). V lost 0 bases, J lost 3 bases, and 0 bases stayed unmatched. The CDR3 extends over 15 amino acids. Here the CDR3 reads CASSLSTSGYNEQFF. DNA for the CDR3: TGTGCCAGCAGTTTATCGACTAGCGGCTACAATGAGCAGTTCTTC.

The rearrangement joins TRBV5-1 to TRBJ1-5; D is ambiguous. The germline CDR1 and CDR2 sequences are SGHRS and YFSETQ. The CDR3 has 14 residues. The germline V and J ends were trimmed by 3 bases and 6 bases, with 13 bases remaining between them. The chain's CDR3 is CASSYESGSQPQHF. Here the CDR3 DNA reads TGCGCCAGCAGCTACGAGTCGGGGAGTCAGCCCCAGCATTTT.

V is TRBV28 and J is TRBJ1-5; D call uncertain. From germline, CDR1 is MDHEN and CDR2 SYDVKM. The CDR3 covers 12 residues. V was trimmed by 5 bases and J by 6 bases, leaving 8 bases between them. The CDR3 region is CASSPPSQPQHF. The DNA for the CDR3 is TGTGCCAGCAGTCCCCCGAGTCAGCCCCAGCATTTT.

The chain joins TRBV13 to TRBJ2-3; D possibly corresponds to TRBD2 (5 bases). V dropped 7 bases and J dropped 2 bases, with 19 bases sitting between them. There are 16 residues in the CDR3. Per germline, CDR1 PRHDT and CDR2 FYEKMQ (reference sequence). CDR3 in amino acids: CASIQGSRGVTDTQYF. The CDR3 DNA is TGTGCCAGCATCCAAGGCTCCCGGGGAGTCACAGATACGCAGTATTTT.

This chain links TRBV30 with TRBJ1-4; TRBD1 matches 7 bases. V gave up 1 base and J gave up 4 bases; unmatched junction bases: 3. Per the germline V gene, CDR1 is GTSNPN and CDR2 is SVGIG (reference sequence). The CDR3 has 14 amino acids. CDR3 coding DNA: TGTGCCTGGAGTGGGGACAGCAATAATGAAAAACTGTTTTTT. Its protein product is CAWSGDSNNEKLFF.

In the case of this clone: The junction does not match germline at one end; this may be a read error. This chain joins TRBV4-1 and TRBJ1-2, with 9 bases aligning to TRBD1. The germline V gene has CDR1 MGHRA and CDR2 YSYEKL. This CDR3 has 16 amino acids. DNA of the CDR3: TGCGCCAGCAGCCAAGAACCGACAGGGGGGGGCTATGGCTACCCCTTC. It yields the protein CASSQEPTGGGYGYPF.

The chain combines TRBV30 with TRBJ1-1, with a weak D call TRBD1 (6 bases). This CDR3 has 12 amino acids. Germline assignment: CDR1 GTSNPN and CDR2 SVGIG (reference sequence). As DNA, the CDR3 is TGTGCACGCATAGGGGGGGGGACTGAAGCTTTCTTT. This sequence encodes CARIGGGTEAFF.